This passage covers 7 T cell receptor beta chains from one sample sequenced in a study of chemoradiotherapy in HPV16-positive cancers. Some clones are missing from TCRdb's copy, which holds only in-frame ones; the method was immunoSEQ multiplex PCR. This sample has about 11,000 clones, with over 70% found just once. The sample was collected from a patient who underwent chemoradiotherapy. These receptors were collected from a human donor with HPV-associated anogenital cancer.

The chain joins TRBV28 to TRBJ1-5, with D possibly matching TRBD1 (5 bases). Germline loops: CDR1 MDHEN, CDR2 SYDVKM. Trimming cost V 4 bases and J 0 bases, with 16 bases left between them. The CDR3 consists of 17 residues. The CDR3 sequence: CASSYPSREHSNQPQHF. The DNA for the CDR3 is TGTGCCAGCAGTTACCCTAGCAGGGAGCATAGCAATCAGCCCCAGCATTTT. Together with reference TRBV28 and TRBJ1-5, the CDR3 gives the full variable domain: DVKVTQSSRYLVKRTGEKVFLECVQDMDHENMFWYRQDPGLGLRLIYFSYDVKMKEKGDIPEGYSVSREKKERFSLILESASTNQTSMYLCASSYPSREHSNQPQHFGDGTRLSIL.

The gene calls are TRBV27 and TRBJ1-3; D remains ambiguous. The CDR3 is 16 residues long. CDR1 and CDR2 from the germline V gene are MNHEY and SMNVEV (reference sequence). V was clipped by 2 bases and J by 0 bases, with 11 bases between them. CDR3 coding DNA: TGTGCCAGCAGTTTAGGAGAGCCTACCTCTGGAAACACCATATATTTT. It translates to CASSLGEPTSGNTIYF.

A note on this clone: The junction departs from germline at one end; a sequencing error may be responsible. The chain recombines TRBV4-2 with TRBJ2-3; D possibly corresponds to TRBD1 (5 bases). In germline, CDR1 is LGHNA, CDR2 YNFKEQ. The CDR3 totals 11 residues. CDR3 protein: CASSQDLTEDF. In nucleotides, the CDR3 is TGTGCCAGCAGCCAAGATCTGACAGAGGATTTT.

V usage is TRBV2 and J usage is TRBJ1-3, with 9 nucleotides matching TRBD1. Germline CDR1 SNHLY, CDR2 FYNNEI. This CDR3 is 15 amino acids long. Trimming cost V 7 bases and J 4 bases; bases outside gene matches: 8. DNA of the CDR3: TGTGCCAGCATGGACCCCGGACAGGGGGGAAACACCATATATTTT. Its protein product is CASMDPGQGGNTIYF.

This clone came up a few times. The chain employs TRBV19 and TRBJ1-1, with D unresolved. CDR3 length: 13 amino acids. Germline V CDR1 and CDR2: LNHDA, SQIVND (reference sequence). Trimming removed 3 bases at V and 2 bases at J, with 7 bases between. The CDR3: CASSIGVNTEAFF. CDR3 bases: TGTGCCAGTAGTATCGGCGTCAACACTGAAGCTTTCTTT.

J is TRBJ1-1 and V is TRBV5-1; no clear D gene. CDR1 and CDR2 (germline): SGHRS, YFSETQ. The CDR3 has 16 residues. V was shortened by 0 bases and J by 0 bases, with 12 bases between the two germline ends. In nucleotides, the CDR3 is TGCGCCAGCAGCTTGGGACACGGATCCATGAACACTGAAGCTTTCTTT. This gives the protein CASSLGHGSMNTEAFF.

The chain uses TRBV25-1 and TRBJ2-5, with TRBD1 matching 7 bases. Germline CDR1 MGHDK, CDR2 SYGVNS. With 5 bases clipped from V and 2 bases from J, the junction kept 5 bases outside the gene matches. The CDR3 is 14 amino acids. The CDR3 reads CASSNPGQQETQYF. The CDR3 bases are TGTGCCAGCAGTAATCCGGGACAGCAAGAGACCCAGTACTTC.